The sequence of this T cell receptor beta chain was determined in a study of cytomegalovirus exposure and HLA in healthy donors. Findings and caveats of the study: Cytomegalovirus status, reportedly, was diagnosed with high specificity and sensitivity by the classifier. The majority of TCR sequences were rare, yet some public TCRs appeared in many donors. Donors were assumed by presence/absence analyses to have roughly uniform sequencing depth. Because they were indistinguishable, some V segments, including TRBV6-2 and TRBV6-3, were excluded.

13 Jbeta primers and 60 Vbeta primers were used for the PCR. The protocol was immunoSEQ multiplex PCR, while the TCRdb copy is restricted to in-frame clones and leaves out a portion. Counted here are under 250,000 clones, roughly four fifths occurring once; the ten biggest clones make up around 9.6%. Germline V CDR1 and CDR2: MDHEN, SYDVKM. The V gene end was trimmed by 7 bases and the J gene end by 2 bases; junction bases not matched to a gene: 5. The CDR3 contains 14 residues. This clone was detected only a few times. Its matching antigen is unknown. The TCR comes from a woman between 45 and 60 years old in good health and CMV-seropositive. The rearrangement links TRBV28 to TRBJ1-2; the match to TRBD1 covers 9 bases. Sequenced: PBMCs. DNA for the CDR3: TGTGCCAGCATCACAGGGGGCGCAAACTATGGCTACACCTTC. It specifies CASITGGANYGYTF.